This TCR beta chain stems from a study of T-cell memory formation after mild COVID-19. Across the study: Most TCR clusters belonged to a single donor.

General study results and limits: The study detected some responding clones in pre-infection memory, suggesting cross-reactive memory joined. The SARS-CoV-2 specificity of second-wave clones reaching peak at day 37 remained unverified.

The CDR3 is 16 amino acids. The V and J ends lost 0 bases and 5 bases respectively, with 16 bases between them. Germline V lookup: CDR1 LGHDT, CDR2 YNNKEL (reference sequence). This clonotype was seen only a few times. Its specificity is unknown. A single record per CDR3 protein comes from TCRdb applying MiXCR to the 5' RACE reads. The sample has approximately 150,000 distinct CDR3 sequences, 6% to 7% seen once. Sequenced material: PBMCs or a T cell subset sorted from them (not recorded which). The origin of this receptor is an adult woman who had mild COVID-19 (a few samples of this study predate the infection). Cell type and time point are not known. The chain carries TRBV3-1 and TRBJ1-1; tentative D call: TRBD1 (5 bases). CDR3 nucleotide sequence: TGTGCCAGCAGCCAAGAGGGGCGGCCGGGTTATACTGAAGCTTTCTTT. It is translated as CASSQEGRPGYTEAFF.